Shown below are 22 T cell receptor beta chains from a single sample sequenced in a study of T cell changes during pregnancy in multiple sclerosis. TCRdb's copy holds only in-frame clones and misses some; the assay was immunoSEQ multiplex PCR. Counted here are about 40,000 clones, about 91% occurring once; the ten biggest clones make up 0.45% to 0.55%. The sequencing here drew on CD4+ T cells from peripheral blood mononuclear cells, taken in the third trimester of pregnancy. These receptor sequences come from a female donor in good health, enrolled as a control in a pregnancy study.

Of note for this clone: At one of its ends the junction is not consistent with the germline gene, which may arise from a read error. The same CDR3 also results from other DNA sequences found in this sample. This chain joins TRBV4-2 and TRBJ2-7; 7 bases line up with TRBD2. Germline V gene data show CDR1 as LGHNA and CDR2 as YNFKEQ. The CDR3 loop spans 14 amino acids. CDR3 in amino acids: CASSQGTNSYEQYF. CDR3 coding DNA: TGTGCCAGTAGCCAAGGGACTAACTCCTACGAGCAGTACTTC.

CDR3 region: CASNRRRGYEQYF. CDR3 sequence (DNA): TGTGCCAGTAACCGGAGGAGGGGATACGAGCAGTACTTC. This chain uses TRBV19 with TRBJ2-7; D perhaps matches TRBD2 (6 bases). Trimming took 7 bases from V and 4 from J, leaving 14 bases between them. CDR1 is LNHDA, CDR2 SQIVND, per germline (reference sequence). The CDR3 consists of 13 residues.

This clone was counted a few times. CDR3 nucleotides: TGTGCCATCAGCGGGACAGTTCCTAGCTCTGGGGCCAACGTCCTGACTTTC. This translates into CAISGTVPSSGANVLTF. The rearrangement joins TRBV10-3 to TRBJ2-6, with 7 nucleotides matching TRBD1. The germline CDR1 and CDR2 sequences are ENHRY and SYGVKD. After removal of 6 bases from V and 0 bases from J, the junction contained 8 bases not matched to a gene. The CDR3 runs 17 residues.

This sequence joins TRBV6-5 and TRBJ1-2; D is unresolved. Germline CDR1 MNHEY, CDR2 SVGAGI. V shed 0 bases and J shed 4 bases, with 12 bases lying between them. This CDR3 comprises 15 residues. The CDR3 DNA reads as TGTGCCAGCAGTTACTCGGTAGGAGGGAGCTATGGCTACACCTTC. Amino acid sequence: CASSYSVGGSYGYTF.

The CDR3 nucleotides are TGTGCCAGCAACGCCCTGGGAGTACGCTACGAGCAGTACTTC. It is translated as CASNALGVRYEQYF. The chain carries TRBV6-6 and TRBJ2-7; tentatively, D is TRBD2 (5 bases). This CDR3 comprises 14 residues. CDR1 is MNHNY, CDR2 SVGAGI, per germline (reference sequence). Trimming cost V 7 bases and J 3 bases, with 16 bases left between them.

This clone is a singleton in its sample. One end of the junction does not line up with germline, which may come from a read error. V gene TRBV7-7 combines with J gene TRBJ2-5; 11 nucleotides line up with TRBD2. CDR1 is SSHAT and CDR2 is FNYEAQ in the germline V gene (reference sequence). The CDR3 extends over 15 amino acids. Here the CDR3 reads CASSSSGGRGETQYF. The CDR3 nucleotides read TGTGCTAGCAGTTCTAGCGGGGGGAGAGGAGAGACCCAGTACTTC.

The gene calls are TRBV6-6 and TRBJ2-6; weak D call: TRBD2 (5 bases). The CDR3 consists of 16 residues. V was clipped by 7 bases and J by 0 bases, with 13 bases between them. Germline CDR1 reads MNHNY; CDR2 reads SVGAGI (reference sequence). CDR3 region: CASTTVGASGANVLTF. In DNA form, the CDR3 reads TGTGCCAGCACCACCGTGGGAGCCTCTGGGGCCAACGTCCTGACTTTC.

The chain is built from TRBV5-4 and TRBJ2-3, with a tentative D call TRBD2 (5 bases). The V and J ends lost 2 bases and 4 bases respectively, with 8 bases between them. The CDR3 has 13 amino acids. Germline V gives CDR1 SGHNT, CDR2 YYREEE (reference sequence). CDR3 nucleotide sequence: TGTGCCAGCAGCTTCTTGGGAGCAGATACGCAGTATTTT. This codes for CASSFLGADTQYF.

The rearrangement uses TRBV19 and TRBJ2-7; 7 bases fit TRBD2. Trimming took 6 bases from V and 3 from J; bases not matched to a gene: 11. CDR1 is LNHDA and CDR2 is SQIVND in the germline V gene (reference sequence). The CDR3 is made up of 15 amino acids. The CDR3 protein is CASRESGVYYYEQYF. The CDR3 DNA reads as TGTGCCAGTAGGGAGAGCGGGGTATACTACTACGAGCAGTACTTC.

This chain links TRBV4-2 with TRBJ2-1; 10 nucleotides align to TRBD2. The CDR3 consists of 14 residues. V trimming: 5 bases; J trimming: 5 bases; junction bases outside the gene matches: 3. CDR1 and CDR2 (germline): LGHNA, YNFKEQ. In nucleotides, the CDR3 is TGTGCCAGCAGCACTAGCGGGAAGGACAATGAGCAGTTCTTC. Protein: CASSTSGKDNEQFF.

The CDR3 sequence is CASSPRGGRGGEQFF. DNA of the CDR3: TGCGCCAGCAGCCCAAGAGGGGGTCGAGGCGGTGAGCAGTTCTTC. The V gene is TRBV4-3, the J gene TRBJ2-1; a weak D match, TRBD1 (6 bases). Germline CDR1 is LGHNA and CDR2 is YSLEER. V lost 4 bases, J lost 9 bases, and 19 bases lay in between. The CDR3 runs to 15 residues.

The CDR3 sequence is CASRTNRGATEAFF. CDR3 nucleotide sequence: TGTGCCAGTAGGACAAACAGGGGTGCCACTGAAGCTTTCTTT. This chain links TRBV19 with TRBJ1-1; 7 nucleotides line up with TRBD1. The CDR3 has 14 residues. The junction had 8 bases not matched to a gene; V was cut back by 6 bases and J by 4 bases. Germline CDR1 is LNHDA and CDR2 is SQIVND (reference sequence).

This clone was picked up one time. The CDR3 reads CASSGQGGGIFPGELFF. CDR3 nucleotides: TGTGCCAGCAGTGGACAGGGCGGGGGAATTTTTCCCGGGGAGCTGTTTTTT. The chain couples TRBV9 to TRBJ2-2; TRBD1 is a possible D gene (8 bases). Germline CDR1 reads SGDLS; CDR2 reads YYNGEE. The CDR3 runs to 17 residues. V was shortened by 5 bases and J by 6 bases, with 23 bases between the two germline ends.

V and J are TRBV18 and TRBJ2-7; tentative D call: TRBD2 (5 bases). Germline loops: CDR1 KGHSH, CDR2 LQKENI. CDR3 size: 15 residues. Trimming cost V 3 bases and J 2 bases, with 14 bases left between them. CDR3 DNA sequence: TGTGCCAGCTCACCGCGGGCCCGGACCACCTACGAGCAGTACTTC. It encodes CASSPRARTTYEQYF.

V and J are TRBV4-1 and TRBJ2-3; 8 bases map to TRBD1. This CDR3 spans 15 amino acids. V was clipped by 1 base and J by 4 bases; unmatched bases: 4. Germline-derived CDR1 and CDR2 are MGHRA and YSYEKL. The CDR3: CASSQGTGTADTQYF. CDR3 in DNA: TGCGCCAGCAGCCAAGGGACAGGGACCGCAGATACGCAGTATTTT.

This chain links TRBV6-5 with TRBJ1-4, with a possible D match to TRBD1 (6 bases). Trimming stripped 6 bases from V and 8 bases from J, with 10 bases between. Per the germline V gene, CDR1 is MNHEY and CDR2 is SVGAGI. The CDR3 totals 12 residues. CDR3 sequence (DNA): TGTGCCAGCAGAGGGGACACAGAAAAACTGTTTTTT. Translating gives CASRGDTEKLFF.

The V call is TRBV10-2, the J call TRBJ1-6, with 9 positions matching TRBD1. After removal of 6 bases from V and 5 bases from J, the junction contained 5 bases not matched to a gene. CDR3 length equals 15 residues. The germline CDR1 and CDR2 sequences are WSHSY and SAAADI. The CDR3 DNA sequence: TGCGCCAGCAGCGGGACAGGGACCCATAATTCACCCCTCCACTTT. It translates to CASSGTGTHNSPLHF.

The chain combines TRBV6-6 with TRBJ2-7; TRBD1 might be the D (7 bases). The CDR3 is 15 amino acids. V was clipped by 7 bases and J by 2 bases, with 18 bases between them. Per the germline V gene, CDR1 is MNHNY and CDR2 is SVGAGI (reference sequence). The CDR3 loop reads CASIPQPRGAYEQYF. Here the CDR3 DNA reads TGTGCCAGCATCCCGCAACCCAGGGGGGCCTACGAGCAGTACTTC.

This chain connects TRBV5-5 to TRBJ2-5; D gene unclear. The V end was cut by 0 bases, the J end by 3 bases, with 6 bases between. The CDR3 is 13 residues long. Germline CDR1 reads SGHKS; CDR2 reads YYEKEE (reference sequence). CDR3 residues: CASSLARKETQYF. Here the CDR3 DNA reads TGTGCCAGCAGCTTGGCGCGGAAAGAGACCCAGTACTTC.

The V gene is TRBV28, the J gene TRBJ2-7, with D perhaps matching TRBD1 (5 bases). Germline V gives CDR1 MDHEN, CDR2 SYDVKM. The CDR3 totals 14 residues. Trimming removed 6 bases at V and 2 bases at J, with 14 bases between. In nucleotides, the CDR3 is TGTGCCAGCAGCCAATTGGGGCTAACCTACGAGCAGTACTTC. Translated, it gives CASSQLGLTYEQYF.

The chain carries TRBV2 and TRBJ2-5; D unresolved. Germline V gene data show CDR1 as SNHLY and CDR2 as FYNNEI. Trimming took off 7 bases at V and 1 base at J, with 4 bases between the two ends. The CDR3 spans 11 residues. CDR3: CASIRQETQYF. The CDR3 DNA is TGTGCCAGCATCCGCCAAGAGACCCAGTACTTC.

V usage is TRBV6-5 and J usage is TRBJ2-1; D remains ambiguous. Per the germline V gene, CDR1 is MNHEY and CDR2 is SVGAGI. V was shortened by 2 bases and J by 1 base, with 3 bases between the two germline ends. The CDR3 contains 13 residues. The CDR3 DNA reads TGTGCCAGCAGTTACGAGTCCTACAATGAGCAGTTCTTC. Translating it yields CASSYESYNEQFF.